This T cell receptor (beta chain) is from a study of blood T cell repertoires in COVID-19. The CDR3 is 14 residues long. From germline, CDR1 is MNHEY and CDR2 SMNVEV (reference sequence). The junction had 6 bases not matched to a gene; V was cut back by 5 bases and J by 5 bases. Original handling: Nucleated cell counts were estimated from reference gene primer amplification. Data came from immunoSEQ multiplex PCR; TCRdb stores just in-frame clones and leaves some out. The V and J calls and clone size were taken over from that table, and D and trimming were inferred from the DNA. The sample yields fewer than 85,000 clones, over 65% seen once.

The receptor was isolated from a human donor with acute or convalescent COVID-19. The donor label of this sample is uncertain. This chain uses TRBV27 with TRBJ2-3; 8 nucleotides match TRBD2. Specimen: peripheral blood. The CDR3 DNA is TGTGCCAGCAGTACTAGCGGCGGCAGAGATACGCAGTATTTT. Its translation: CASSTSGGRDTQYF.